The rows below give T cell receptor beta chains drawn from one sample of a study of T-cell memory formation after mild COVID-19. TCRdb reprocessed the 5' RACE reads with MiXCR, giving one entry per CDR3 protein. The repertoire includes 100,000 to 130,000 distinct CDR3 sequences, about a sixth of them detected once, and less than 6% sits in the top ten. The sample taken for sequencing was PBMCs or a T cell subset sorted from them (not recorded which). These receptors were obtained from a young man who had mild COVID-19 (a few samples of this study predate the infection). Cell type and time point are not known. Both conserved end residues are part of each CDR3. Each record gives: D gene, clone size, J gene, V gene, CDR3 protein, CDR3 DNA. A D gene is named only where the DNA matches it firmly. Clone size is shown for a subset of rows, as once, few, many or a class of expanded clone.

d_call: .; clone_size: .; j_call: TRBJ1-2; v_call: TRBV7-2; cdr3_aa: CASSPVGSNYGYTF; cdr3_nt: TGTGCCAGCAGCCCCGTAGGTTCTAACTATGGCTACACCTTC
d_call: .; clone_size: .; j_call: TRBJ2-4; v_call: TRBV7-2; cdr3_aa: CASSLASEHIQYF; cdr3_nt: TGTGCCAGCAGCTTAGCTAGCGAGCACATTCAGTACTTC
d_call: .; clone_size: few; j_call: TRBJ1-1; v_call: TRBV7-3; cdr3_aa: CASSAGMNTEAFF; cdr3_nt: TGTGCCAGCAGCGCAGGAATGAACACTGAAGCTTTCTTT
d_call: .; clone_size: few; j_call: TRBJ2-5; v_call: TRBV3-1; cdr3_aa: CASSQEVTQYF; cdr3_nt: TGTGCCAGCAGCCAAGAGGTGACCCAGTACTTC
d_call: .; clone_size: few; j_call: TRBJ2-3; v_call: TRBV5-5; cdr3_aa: CASSTMTGRIDTQYF; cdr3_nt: TGTGCCAGCAGCACCATGACAGGGAGGATAGATACGCAGTATTTT
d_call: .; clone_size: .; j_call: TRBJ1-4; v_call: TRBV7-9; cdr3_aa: CASSPRAPNEKLFF; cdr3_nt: TGTGCCAGCAGCCCTCGAGCGCCTAATGAAAAACTGTTTTTT
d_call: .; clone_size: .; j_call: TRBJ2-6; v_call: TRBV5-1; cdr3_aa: CASSSLRTGREMSSGANVLTF; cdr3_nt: TGCGCCAGCAGCTCACTCCGAACCGGCAGAGAAATGTCTTCTGGGGCCAACGTCCTGACTTTC
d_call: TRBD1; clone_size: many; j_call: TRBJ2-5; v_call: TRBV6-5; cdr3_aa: CASGNRGPSFSQETQYF; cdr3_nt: TGTGCCAGCGGCAACAGGGGGCCGTCTTTTTCCCAAGAGACCCAGTACTTC
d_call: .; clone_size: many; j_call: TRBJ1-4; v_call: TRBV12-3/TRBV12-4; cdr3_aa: CASSFTNLAGNGEKLFF; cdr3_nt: TGTGCCAGCAGTTTTACCAACCTTGCAGGGAACGGTGAAAAACTGTTTTTT
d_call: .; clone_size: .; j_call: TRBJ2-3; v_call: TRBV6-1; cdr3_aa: CATQRDATDTQYF; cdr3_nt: TGTGCCACCCAAAGGGACGCGACAGATACGCAGTATTTT
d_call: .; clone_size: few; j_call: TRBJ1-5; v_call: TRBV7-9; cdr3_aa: CASSSGARNQPQHF; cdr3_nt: TGTGCCAGCAGCTCCGGGGCCCGCAATCAGCCCCAGCATTTT
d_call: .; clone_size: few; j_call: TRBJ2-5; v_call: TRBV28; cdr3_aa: CASSFAGETQYF; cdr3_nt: TGTGCCAGCAGTTTCGCGGGGGAGACCCAGTACTTC
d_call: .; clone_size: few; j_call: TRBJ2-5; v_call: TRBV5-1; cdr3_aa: CATRPGTQETQYF; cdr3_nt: TGCGCCACCAGGCCCGGGACGCAAGAGACCCAGTACTTC
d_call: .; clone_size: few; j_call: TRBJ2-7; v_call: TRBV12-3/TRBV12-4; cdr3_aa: CASSFGASSYEQYF; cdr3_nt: TGTGCCAGCAGTTTCGGGGCCAGCTCCTACGAGCAGTACTTC
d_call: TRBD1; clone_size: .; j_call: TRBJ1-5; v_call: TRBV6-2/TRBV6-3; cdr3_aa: CASSYGTGNQPQHF; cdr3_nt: TGTGCCAGCAGTTACGGGACAGGCAATCAGCCCCAGCATTTT
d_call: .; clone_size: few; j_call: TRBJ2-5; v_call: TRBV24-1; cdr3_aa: CATSRRGETQYF; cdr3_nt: TGTGCCACCAGTAGGAGGGGGGAGACCCAGTACTTC
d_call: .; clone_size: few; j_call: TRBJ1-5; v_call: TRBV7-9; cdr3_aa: CASSTAGGNQPQHF; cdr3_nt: TGTGCCAGCAGCACCGCGGGCGGCAATCAGCCCCAGCATTTT
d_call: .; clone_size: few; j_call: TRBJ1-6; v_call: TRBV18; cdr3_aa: CASSPSATKGYSPLHF; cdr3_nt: TGTGCCAGCTCACCTTCGGCGACCAAGGGCTATTCACCCCTCCACTTT
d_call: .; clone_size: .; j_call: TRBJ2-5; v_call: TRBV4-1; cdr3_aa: CASSQVFGLGETQYF; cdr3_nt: TGCGCCAGCAGCCAAGTATTCGGGCTAGGGGAGACCCAGTACTTC
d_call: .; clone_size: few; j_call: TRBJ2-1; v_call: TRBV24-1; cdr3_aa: CATSDPLTEQFF; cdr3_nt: TGTGCCACCAGTGACCCTCTGACAGAGCAGTTCTTC
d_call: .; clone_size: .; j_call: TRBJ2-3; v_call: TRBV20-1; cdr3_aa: CSARDSGITSTDTQYF; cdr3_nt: TGCAGTGCTAGAGATTCCGGGATCACGAGCACAGATACGCAGTATTTT
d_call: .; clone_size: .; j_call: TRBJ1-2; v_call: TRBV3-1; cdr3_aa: CASSEGTIGYTF; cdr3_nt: TGTGCCAGCAGCGAAGGGACTATAGGATACACCTTC
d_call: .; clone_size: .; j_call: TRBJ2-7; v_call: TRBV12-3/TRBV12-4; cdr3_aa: CASSLGQDRYEQYF; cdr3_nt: TGTGCCAGCAGTTTAGGACAGGACCGCTACGAGCAGTACTTC
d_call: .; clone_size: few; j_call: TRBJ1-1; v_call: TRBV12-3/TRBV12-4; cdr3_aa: CASTSQGIGTEAFF; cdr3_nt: TGTGCCAGCACAAGTCAGGGGATTGGCACTGAAGCTTTCTTT
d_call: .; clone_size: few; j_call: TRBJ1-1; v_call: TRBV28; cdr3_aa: CASSLGPGGTEAFF; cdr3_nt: TGTGCCAGCAGCCTTGGCCCGGGTGGCACTGAAGCTTTCTTT
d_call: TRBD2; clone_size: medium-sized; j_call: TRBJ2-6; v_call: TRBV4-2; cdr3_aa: CASSSSGGASGANVLTF; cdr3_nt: TGTGCCAGCAGCAGTAGCGGGGGGGCCTCTGGGGCCAACGTCCTGACTTTC
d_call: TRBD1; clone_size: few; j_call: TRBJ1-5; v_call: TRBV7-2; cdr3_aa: CASSLDRGHNQPQHF; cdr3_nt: TGTGCCAGCAGCCTGGACAGGGGACATAATCAGCCCCAGCATTTT
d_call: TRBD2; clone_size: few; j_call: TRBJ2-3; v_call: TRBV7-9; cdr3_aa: CASSGRGALDTQYF; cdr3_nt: TGTGCCAGCAGCGGGCGGGGGGCCTTGGATACGCAGTATTTT
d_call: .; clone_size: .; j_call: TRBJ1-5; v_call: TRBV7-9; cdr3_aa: CASSLTGVGTRPQHF; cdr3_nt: TGTGCCAGCAGCCTTACTGGGGTCGGGACGCGGCCCCAGCATTTT
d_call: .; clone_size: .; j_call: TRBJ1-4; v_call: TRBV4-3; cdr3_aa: CASSQDLRQARDEKLFF; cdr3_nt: TGCGCCAGCAGCCAAGATCTAAGGCAGGCGCGGGATGAAAAACTGTTTTTT
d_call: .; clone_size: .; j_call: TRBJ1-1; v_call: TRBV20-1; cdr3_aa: CSAQHSEAFF; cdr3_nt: TGCAGTGCTCAACACAGTGAAGCTTTCTTT
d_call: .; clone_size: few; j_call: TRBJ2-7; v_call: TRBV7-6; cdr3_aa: CASSLRSGAGTYEQYF; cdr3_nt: TGTGCCAGCAGCTTACGTTCAGGGGCCGGGACCTACGAGCAGTACTTC
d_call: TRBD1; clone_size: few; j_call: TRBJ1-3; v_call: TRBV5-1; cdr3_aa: CASSVTGVDGNTIYF; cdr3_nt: TGCGCCAGCAGCGTGACAGGGGTGGATGGAAACACCATATATTTT
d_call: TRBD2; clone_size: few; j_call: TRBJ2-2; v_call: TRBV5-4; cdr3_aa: CASSASGGHNTGELFF; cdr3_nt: TGTGCCAGCAGCGCCAGCGGGGGGCACAACACCGGGGAGCTGTTTTTT
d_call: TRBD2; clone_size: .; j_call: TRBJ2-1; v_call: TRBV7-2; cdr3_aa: CASTFGGGGYEQFF; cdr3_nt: TGTGCCAGCACCTTCGGGGGCGGGGGGTATGAGCAGTTCTTC
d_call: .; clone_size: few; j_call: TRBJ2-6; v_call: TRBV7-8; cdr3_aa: CASTTRWQTSGANVLTF; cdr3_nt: TGTGCCAGCACGACCCGGTGGCAGACCTCTGGGGCCAACGTCCTGACTTTC
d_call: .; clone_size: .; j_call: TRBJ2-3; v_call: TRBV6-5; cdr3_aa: CASSLRGPNTQYF; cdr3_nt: TGTGCCAGCAGTTTGAGGGGCCCGAATACGCAGTATTTT
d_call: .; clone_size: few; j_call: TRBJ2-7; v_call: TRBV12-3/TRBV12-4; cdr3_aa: CASNAWGVDYEQYF; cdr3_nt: TGTGCCAGCAACGCCTGGGGGGTGGACTACGAGCAGTACTTC